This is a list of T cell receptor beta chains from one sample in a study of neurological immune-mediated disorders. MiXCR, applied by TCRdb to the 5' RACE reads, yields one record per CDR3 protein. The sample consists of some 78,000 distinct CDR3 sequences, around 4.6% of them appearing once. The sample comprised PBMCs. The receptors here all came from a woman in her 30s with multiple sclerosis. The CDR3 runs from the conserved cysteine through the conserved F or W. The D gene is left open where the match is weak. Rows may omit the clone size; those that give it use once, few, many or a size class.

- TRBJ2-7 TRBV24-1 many TGTGCCACCAGTGATGCTAGCGATCCTTCCTACGAGCAGTACTTC CATSDASDPSYEQYF
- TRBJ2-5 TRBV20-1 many TGCAGTGCTAGAGCCGAAGAGACCCAGTACTTC CSARAEETQYF
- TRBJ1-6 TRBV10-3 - TGTGCCATCAAAGGGACAAATCAAGGTTCACCCCTCCACTTT CAIKGTNQGSPLHF
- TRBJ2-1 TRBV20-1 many TGCAGTGCTAGAAAACAGCTCCTATACAATGAGCAGTTCTTC CSARKQLLYNEQFF
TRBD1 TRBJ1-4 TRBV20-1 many TGCAGTGCCGTGAGGGACAGAGAGAATGAAAAACTGTTTTTT CSAVRDRENEKLFF
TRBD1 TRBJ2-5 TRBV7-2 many TGTGCCAGCAGCCGTCTCCCGGGACAGGAAGAGACCCAGTACTTC CASSRLPGQEETQYF
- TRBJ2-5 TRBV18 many TGTGCCAGCTCACCACGCGGTCGGCGGGAGACCCAGTACTTC CASSPRGRRETQYF
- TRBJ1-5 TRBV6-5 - TGTGCCAGCAGTTACTCGGACAGTTATCAGCCCCAGCATTTT CASSYSDSYQPQHF
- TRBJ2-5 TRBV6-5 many TGTGCCAGCAGCTCAGGGCAGGAGGTCGGGACCCAGTACTTC CASSSGQEVGTQYF
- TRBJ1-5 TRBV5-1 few TGCGCCAGCAGCTTGGGACTCAATCAGCCCCAGCATTTT CASSLGLNQPQHF
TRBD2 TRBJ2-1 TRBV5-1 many TGCGCCAGCAGCAGGTTCGGGGGGGACAACAATGAGCAGTTCTTC CASSRFGGDNNEQFF
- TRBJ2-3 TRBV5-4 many TGTGCCAGCATTATGCCAGGGTCAGATACGCAGTATTTT CASIMPGSDTQYF
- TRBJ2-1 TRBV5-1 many TGCGCCAGCAGCTTTTCAGGGCACCCCTACAATGAGCAGTTCTTC CASSFSGHPYNEQFF
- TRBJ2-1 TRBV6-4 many TGTGCCAGCAGTGGCCCCACAGGGTCTGGCGGCAATGAGCAGTTCTTC CASSGPTGSGGNEQFF
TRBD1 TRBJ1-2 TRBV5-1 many TGCGCCAGCAGGGTCCGGGACAGGCGAGGAGGCCCTTCTCCCTTC CASRVRDRRGGPSPF
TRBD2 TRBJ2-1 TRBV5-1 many TGCGCCAGCAGCTTTAGCGGGGGGGGAACAGGTGAGCAGTTCTTC CASSFSGGGTGEQFF
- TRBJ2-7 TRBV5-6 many TGTGCCAGCAGACGGTCGGACAAACTCTCCTACGAGCAGTACTTC CASRRSDKLSYEQYF
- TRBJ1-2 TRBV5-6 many TGTGCCAGCAGCCTTCCCGACAGGTTAGGCTATGGCTACACCTTC CASSLPDRLGYGYTF
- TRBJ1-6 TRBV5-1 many TGCGCCAGCAGCGAGGAGGGAAATTCACCCCTCCACTTT CASSEEGNSPLHF
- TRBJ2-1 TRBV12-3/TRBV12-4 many TGTGCCAGCAGTGAAGGATCTCTTCGAGACAATGAGCAGTTCTTC CASSEGSLRDNEQFF
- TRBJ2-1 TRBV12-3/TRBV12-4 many TGTGCCAGCAGTTTAGGACGGGGTGAGCAGTTCTTC CASSLGRGEQFF
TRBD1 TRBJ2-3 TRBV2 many TGTGCCAGCACCTTGGACAGGGGAAAAGGTGGCACAGATACGCAGTATTTT CASTLDRGKGGTDTQYF
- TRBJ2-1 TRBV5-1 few TGCGCCAGCAGCTTGGGGGGGCAGGATGAGCAGTTCTTC CASSLGGQDEQFF
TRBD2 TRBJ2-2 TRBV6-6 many TGTGCCAGCAAGCAGGGACTAGCGGGAGTGGGGAACACCGGGGAGCTGTTTTTT CASKQGLAGVGNTGELFF